Below are 9 T cell receptor beta chains sequenced from a single sample in a study of T cell responses to AZD1222 COVID-19 vaccine. Only in-frame clones appear in the TCRdb table, and some are missing; sequencing was by immunoSEQ multiplex PCR. This table has fewer than 150,000 clones, over 75% appearing once. This specimen was peripheral blood, taken 28 days after the second AZD1222 dose. The receptors here all came from an adult who received the AZD1222 COVID-19 vaccine.

Notes on this clone: Other DNA sequences in the same sample also yield this CDR3. This chain joins TRBV5-1 and TRBJ1-3, with D perhaps TRBD1 (5 bases). Germline loops: CDR1 SGHRS, CDR2 YFSETQ. The germline V and J ends were trimmed by 0 bases and 4 bases, with 8 bases remaining between them. The CDR3 is 14 amino acids. CDR3 protein: CASSLEGTGNTIYF. The CDR3 DNA reads TGCGCCAGCAGCTTGGAGGGGACCGGAAACACCATATATTTT.

A word on this clone: The junction does not match germline at one end; this may be a read error. The chain links TRBV5-5 to TRBJ2-7, with D perhaps matching TRBD1 (6 bases). Germline assignment: CDR1 SGHKS and CDR2 YYEKEE (reference sequence). CDR3 length: 13 amino acids. CDR3 bases: TGTGCCAGCAGCTTGTCCCCTGAACAGGGTCCTGATTTC. This gives the protein CASSLSPEQGPDF.

The V gene is TRBV2, the J gene TRBJ1-3; D call uncertain. Trimming left V 3 bases short and J 3 bases short, with 9 bases between. The germline gives CDR1 SNHLY, CDR2 FYNNEI. The CDR3 sequence is 14 residues long. CDR3 protein: CASSDAGSGNTIYF. The CDR3 DNA is TGTGCCAGCAGTGACGCCGGGAGTGGAAACACCATATATTTT.

The genes are TRBV2 and TRBJ2-2, with 9 bases aligning to TRBD1. Germline V lookup: CDR1 SNHLY, CDR2 FYNNEI. The trim removed 7 bases at V and 7 bases at J, leaving 7 bases unmatched. The CDR3 runs to 14 residues. CDR3 residues: CASNRQGGDGELFF. In DNA, the CDR3 is TGTGCCAGCAATCGACAGGGGGGTGACGGGGAGCTGTTTTTT.

The CDR3 nucleotides are TGTGCCAGCAGCCAAGTCCGAAACTATGGCTACACCTTC. This encodes CASSQVRNYGYTF. This chain connects TRBV14 to TRBJ1-2, with D unclear. Germline assignment: CDR1 SGHDN and CDR2 FVKESK. Between the trimmed V and J ends, which lost 1 base and 2 bases, there was a span of 5 bases. This CDR3 has 13 amino acids.

The gene calls are TRBV3-1 (or the pseudogene TRBV3-2) and TRBJ1-1; D is unresolved. V was cut by 4 bases and J by 0 bases, with 3 bases left in between. Germline CDR1 reads LGHDT; CDR2 reads YNNKEL (reference sequence). The CDR3 has 12 amino acids. CDR3 nucleotides: TGTGCCAGCAGCCGGGTGAACACTGAAGCTTTCTTT. Translation: CASSRVNTEAFF.

This clone turned up a few times. The chain combines TRBV28 with TRBJ1-5; D unresolved. The CDR3 has 15 amino acids. The V and J ends lost 2 bases and 4 bases respectively, with 12 bases between them. Germline V gives CDR1 MDHEN, CDR2 SYDVKM. The DNA of the CDR3 is TGTGCCAGCAGTTTAAGACAAAACATAAATCAGCCCCAGCATTTT. Protein: CASSLRQNINQPQHF.

The rearrangement joins TRBV5-1 to TRBJ1-4, with 9 bases fitting TRBD1. Germline CDR1 reads SGHRS; CDR2 reads YFSETQ. J gave up 8 bases and V 0 bases, and 8 bases lay outside the gene matches. The CDR3 length is 16 residues. In DNA, the CDR3 is TGCGCCAGCAGCTTGGGGACAGGGGCTAAGAGCGAAAAACTGTTTTTT. This gives the protein CASSLGTGAKSEKLFF.

Here the CDR3 reads CASSFYEKLFF. As DNA, the CDR3 is TGTGCCAGCAGTTTTTATGAAAAACTGTTTTTT. The V call is TRBV6-6, the J call TRBJ1-4; D gene uncertain. The V gene's germline CDR1 is MNHNY and CDR2 SVGAGI (reference sequence). The CDR3 runs 11 residues. Trimming took off 4 bases at V and 6 bases at J, with 3 bases between the two ends.